One and the same sample provided the 13 T cell receptor beta chains below, sequenced in a study of cytomegalovirus exposure and HLA in healthy donors. Both 60 Vbeta primers and 13 Jbeta primers went into the PCR. Sequencing used immunoSEQ multiplex PCR; TCRdb keeps in-frame clones, though not all of them. The sample yields some 200,000 clones, 82% seen once. The sequenced sample consisted of PBMCs. The receptors were sampled from a boy aged 2 to 10 in good health and CMV-seronegative.

The V gene is TRBV6-5, the J gene TRBJ2-1; a weak D match, TRBD2 (5 bases). Germline CDR1 MNHEY, CDR2 SVGAGI. Trimming cost V 2 bases and J 2 bases, with 10 bases left between them. The CDR3 is 15 residues long. The CDR3 DNA reads as TGTGCCAGCAGTTACGTGAGGGAAACCTACAATGAGCAGTTCTTC. Protein sequence: CASSYVRETYNEQFF.

The table lists this clone with a few counts. This chain uses TRBV21-1 with TRBJ2-5; the table assigns TRBD2, which was not confirmed against the DNA. TRBV21-1 has pseudogene status. The CDR3 is made up of 16 amino acids. The CDR3 loop is CASSKEPAGGKETQYF. CDR3 nucleotide sequence: TGTGCCAGCAGCAAAGAACCAGCGGGGGGAAAAGAGACCCAGTACTTC.

This clone occurred a few times. The chain is built from TRBV6-1 and TRBJ1-2, with TRBD1 identical over 9 bases. J lost 12 bases, V lost 6 bases, and 8 bases had no gene match. The CDR3 loop spans 12 amino acids. The germline V gene encodes CDR1 MNHNS and CDR2 SASEGT. The CDR3 reads CASSTGTGKDTF. CDR3 DNA sequence: TGTGCCAGCAGCACCGGGACAGGGAAGGACACCTTC.

The chain has TRBV9 and TRBJ1-2; 8 bases align to TRBD1. This CDR3 spans 14 amino acids. Germline assignment: CDR1 SGDLS and CDR2 YYNGEE. J lost 6 bases, V lost 1 base, and 5 bases had no gene match. The CDR3 protein is CASSVSQGADGYTF. The DNA for the CDR3 is TGTGCCAGCAGCGTATCGCAGGGGGCGGATGGCTACACCTTC.

The chain is built from TRBV6-5 and TRBJ1-1; D might be TRBD1 (5 bases). The CDR3 spans 14 residues. V shed 0 bases and J shed 1 base, with 6 bases lying between them. Per the germline V gene, CDR1 is MNHEY and CDR2 is SVGAGI. CDR3 DNA sequence: TGTGCCAGCAGTTACTCTCAGGGGAACACTGAAGCTTTCTTT. Protein sequence: CASSYSQGNTEAFF.

The rearrangement joins TRBV15 to TRBJ2-5; D possibly corresponds to TRBD2 (6 bases). CDR3 size: 15 residues. Trimming stripped 0 bases from V and 5 bases from J, with 13 bases between. CDR1 and CDR2 (germline): LNHNV, YYDKDF (reference sequence). CDR3 DNA: TGTGCCACCAGCAGAGATCGGGGGATGGGGGAGACCCAGTACTTC. Protein product: CATSRDRGMGETQYF.

Turning to this clone: Other DNA sequences of this sample code for an identical CDR3. V is TRBV4-3 and J is TRBJ2-1; 7 bases map to TRBD2. The ends lost 4 bases at V and 7 bases at J; junction bases unmatched: 10. CDR1 and CDR2 from the germline V gene are LGHNA and YSLEER. This CDR3 has 15 amino acids. The CDR3: CASSRSLGGGNEQFF. CDR3 DNA sequence: TGCGCCAGCAGCCGCAGCCTTGGGGGAGGGAATGAGCAGTTCTTC.

V and J are TRBV4-3 and TRBJ1-2; TRBD1 might be the D (5 bases). CDR3 length: 14 residues. From germline, CDR1 is LGHNA and CDR2 YSLEER. V lost 4 bases and J lost 8, with 17 bases in between. The CDR3 DNA follows: TGCGCCAGCAGCCCCTCCGGGGGGTTGAGAGGCTACACCTTC. Its translation: CASSPSGGLRGYTF.

J is TRBJ1-5 and V is TRBV4-1; 10 bases are a match to TRBD1. The junction had 7 bases not matched to a gene; V was cut back by 1 base and J by 4 bases. Germline CDR1 and CDR2: MGHRA and YSYEKL. The CDR3 runs 17 residues. The CDR3 spells CASSQAPRTGGNQPQHF. In DNA form, the CDR3 reads TGCGCCAGCAGCCAAGCGCCCCGGACAGGGGGGAATCAGCCCCAGCATTTT.

In nucleotides, the CDR3 is TGCAGCGTTCTACAGGGTTGGAATCAGCCCCAGCATTTT. It yields the protein CSVLQGWNQPQHF. The chain has TRBV29-1 and TRBJ1-5, with D possibly being TRBD1 (6 bases). The CDR3 contains 13 residues. From germline, CDR1 is SQVTM and CDR2 ANQGSEA. Trimming took off 5 bases at V and 4 bases at J, with 12 bases between the two ends.

As to this clone: Additional DNA sequences in this sample encode the identical CDR3. This chain joins TRBV5-1 and TRBJ1-1; D uncertain. V lost 2 bases to trimming and J lost 4 bases, with 6 bases between them. The CDR3 has 12 residues. CDR1 is SGHRS and CDR2 is YFSETQ in the germline V gene. DNA for the CDR3: TGCGCCAGCAGCTTCGGTGGCACTGAAGCTTTCTTT. It yields the protein CASSFGGTEAFF.

There are a few counts of this clone. The gene calls are TRBV5-6 and TRBJ2-7; 9 bases are shared with TRBD1. This CDR3 is 16 amino acids long. Germline trimming cut 3 bases from V and 4 bases from J; bases unmatched to any gene: 11. Looked up from germline, CDR1 is SGHDT and CDR2 is YYEEEE. The CDR3 sequence is CASSSSTGTGWYEQYF. CDR3 coding DNA: TGTGCCAGCAGCTCGTCAACCGGGACAGGGTGGTACGAGCAGTACTTC.

The chain carries TRBV11-3 and TRBJ2-1; TRBD2 agrees at 13 bases. This CDR3 is built from 17 residues. Germline CDR1 SGHNT, CDR2 YENEEA. V was clipped by 7 bases and J by 6 bases; unmatched bases: 12. The CDR3 bases are TGTGCCAGCACCATCAGGACTAGCGGGGGCCGAAGCAATGAGCAGTTCTTC. Protein sequence: CASTIRTSGGRSNEQFF.